This entry describes one T cell receptor beta chain. Its antigen is not yet known. No clone much larger than this one lies a single base away; base qualities are absent. The receptor library was made with 5' RACE. The sample was run on an Illumina HiSeq 2500. The second PCR ran for roughly 7 to 12 cycles and used a J-beta primer mix along with a sample-barcoded 5' primer. A template-switch 5' adaptor carrying 12 random nucleotides introduced a unique molecular identifier onto each TCR beta cDNA molecule. Each sample yielded at least 3 million CDR3-containing paired-end reads. All of the RNA was converted into first-strand cDNA using the Mint cDNA synthesis kit, with a TRBC-specific oligonucleotide serving as the primer. All cDNA was treated with uracil-DNA glycosylase and then went through a first 18-cycle PCR with the universal primers M1SS and BC2_uni_R. The original pipeline was this. For normalization, 1 million high-quality reads, each with a distinct molecular identifier, were randomly selected from each sample. Reads sharing molecular identifiers were discarded rather than binned into consensus sequences. MiTCR, with a Q25 quality threshold and the strictest error-elimination algorithm, was used for CDR3 identification, clonotype clustering and error correction. A nonparametric unseen species model with Euler transformation was used to estimate lower-bound total TCR beta diversity. TCRdb took the public reads, trimmed them with fastp at Q25, ran MiXCR for clone calling and kept in-frame beta chains. All rows with the same CDR3 protein become a single entry with the most common DNA and genes. The V and J calls were determined by TCRdb, not by the authors. The sample has around 870,000 distinct CDR3 sequences on record, 29% of them singletons. Of the sample, roughly a sixth falls within the top ten clones.

CDR1 DFQATT and CDR2 SNEGSKA were looked up in the germline V gene (reference sequence). The CDR3 sequence holds 16 residues, the cysteine and phenylalanine included. Kept here is only the CDR3 DNA, which spans 48 bases and is read in frame from base 1. For this chain, trimming is 6 bases at the V end and 4 bases at the J end, and the number of junction bases without a gene match is 15. The donors were around 39 Caucasian individuals from Russia, aged 6 to 90 years, who were systemically healthy. Roughly 9.5 milliliters of peripheral blood were drawn from each donor into EDTA-treated Vacutainer tubes. PBMCs were isolated by Ficoll-Paque density-gradient centrifugation, with at least 7 million obtained per sample. Trizol reagent was used to extract total RNA from PBMCs, with at least 5.5 micrograms per sample. The percentages of naive CD45RAhigh/CD27high T cells were determined by flow cytometry on a PBMC aliquot from every donor.

These data come from a study of blood T cells in healthy people across ages (dated by TCRdb to about 2015). For the wider study: In model experiments, template switching captured about one uniquely barcoded TCR beta cDNA molecule for every two T cells. The study measured age-related changes in TCR beta repertoire diversity using deep sequencing normalized with unique cDNA molecular identifiers. Four age groups were formed from the donors: young (average around 15 years), middle-aged (approximately 40), aged (approximately 60) and long-lived (about 80). To avoid experimental bias, donors of different ages were randomly spread across the sequencing lanes. The study analyzed two additional independent replicas of 1 million unique cDNA reads from the same blood draw for two donors, one aged 18 to 29 and one aged 80 or older.

The full study reports these points: Compared with the aged group, more naive CD4+ T cells, fewer expanded clones and increased TCR diversity were shown by the long-lived group, suggesting age selection. Observed TCR beta diversity per million T cells fell roughly linearly with age, and a significant reduction was already apparent by age approximately 41. Since profiling was done on bulk unsorted PBMCs, naive and antigen-experienced compartments could not be conclusively compared. Because donor CMV infection status was unknown, age-related changes in expanded clonotypes were potentially confounded. Total diversity estimates from one million sequenced T cells were considered lower bounds and underestimates. There was a strong correlation between observed TCR beta diversity and the percentage of naive T cells measured by flow cytometry.

The specimen sequenced was blood. The sequence is built from TRBV20-1 and TRBJ1-2, with 9 bases in between that match TRBD1. The clonotype originates from a woman aged 80 or over in good health. The DNA sequence reads TGCAGTGCCAACCCGGGACAGGGCTTCTACGGCTATGGCTACACCTTC. It encodes CSANPGQGFYGYGYTF.